The 9 T cell receptor beta chains reported below all come from one sample, sequenced in a study of cytomegalovirus exposure and HLA in healthy donors. The PCR contained 60 Vbeta and 13 Jbeta primers. Here immunoSEQ multiplex PCR was the method, and the copy in TCRdb shows in-frame clones only, minus some. The record lists roughly 80,000 clones, of which the ten most abundant hold roughly 13%. Input material: PBMCs. The receptors were gathered from a man aged 50 to 59 in good health and CMV-seropositive.

The rearrangement links TRBV2 to TRBJ1-4, with D possibly being TRBD1 (6 bases). The germline gives CDR1 SNHLY, CDR2 FYNNEI. V lost 11 bases to trimming and J lost 7 bases, with 17 bases between them. The CDR3 has 13 amino acids. CDR3 DNA: TGTGCCTCCCTAGGGGGAGGGGGTGAAAAACTGTTTTTT. It specifies CASLGGGGEKLFF.

J is TRBJ1-4 and V is TRBV19; D may be TRBD1 (5 bases). CDR1 and CDR2 (germline): LNHDA, SQIVND (reference sequence). Trimming removed 5 bases from V and 3 bases from J, with 16 bases in between. The CDR3 extends over 16 amino acids. CDR3 in DNA: TGTGCCAGTAGTCGAACGGGGCGGGGAGCTAATGAAAAACTGTTTTTT. Amino acids: CASSRTGRGANEKLFF. Filled out from reference TRBV19 and TRBJ1-4, the complete variable domain reads DGGITQSPKYLFRKEGQNVTLSCEQNLNHDAMYWYRQDPGQGLRLIYYSQIVNDFQKGDIAEGYSVSREKKESFPLTVTSAQKNPTAFYLCASSRTGRGANEKLFFGSGTQLSVL.

The rearrangement links TRBV30 to TRBJ1-5; D uncertain. The ends were cut back, 0 bases at V and 2 bases at J, with 14 bases in the middle. This CDR3 contains 16 residues. Per germline, CDR1 GTSNPN and CDR2 SVGIG (reference sequence). CDR3 loop: CAWSVAGFVGNQPQHF. In DNA, the CDR3 is TGTGCCTGGAGTGTAGCGGGGTTTGTGGGCAATCAGCCCCAGCATTTT.

The rearrangement uses TRBV18 and TRBJ1-2, with TRBD1 matching 7 bases. Losses at the gene ends were 3 bases for V and 7 bases for J; bases not matched to a gene: 8. The germline V gene encodes CDR1 KGHSH and CDR2 LQKENI. This CDR3 contains 14 residues. The CDR3, as DNA: TGTGCCAGCTCACCGACAGGGCTGCGGAGTGGCTACACCTTC. It codes for CASSPTGLRSGYTF. Looking up the rest from reference TRBV18 and TRBJ1-2 gives the full variable domain: NAGVMQNPRHLVRRRGQEARLRCSPMKGHSHVYWYRQLPEEGLKFMVYLQKENIIDESGMPKERFSAEFPKEGPSILRIQQVVRGDSAAYFCASSPTGLRSGYTFGSGTRLTVV.

V is TRBV5-1 and J is TRBJ2-3; D not certain. The CDR3 runs to 14 residues. The V and J ends lost 6 bases and 2 bases respectively, with 13 bases between them. Germline values: CDR1 SGHRS, CDR2 YFSETQ. The CDR3 region is CASKWSVYTDTQYF. The CDR3 nucleotides read TGCGCCAGCAAATGGTCGGTCTACACAGATACGCAGTATTTT.

This rearrangement joins TRBV5-1 to TRBJ2-3; the match to TRBD1 covers 8 bases. Per the germline V gene, CDR1 is SGHRS and CDR2 is YFSETQ. The V and J ends lost 0 bases and 4 bases, in that order; junction bases with no gene match: 7. The CDR3 loop spans 16 amino acids. CDR3 DNA sequence: TGCGCCAGCAGCTTGGAAAGGCAGGGGGCTGCAGATACGCAGTATTTT. It is translated as CASSLERQGAADTQYF.

The CDR3 sequence: CASSIRGQVGTEAFF. In DNA, the CDR3 is TGTGCCAGTAGTATCAGGGGGCAAGTGGGCACTGAAGCTTTCTTT. The chain uses TRBV19 and TRBJ1-1, with 8 bases lining up with TRBD1. CDR3 length: 15 amino acids. V lost 3 bases and J lost 4; bases outside the gene matches: 7. Germline values: CDR1 LNHDA, CDR2 SQIVND (reference sequence).

This chain joins TRBV20-1 and TRBJ1-1, with 7 bases matching TRBD1. Germline V gene data show CDR1 as DFQATT and CDR2 as SNEGSKA (reference sequence). V dropped 7 bases and J dropped 4; count of bases not matched to a gene: 3. The CDR3 is 11 amino acids. The CDR3 loop reads CSVGTATEAFF. The CDR3 region has the DNA TGCAGTGTAGGGACAGCCACTGAAGCTTTCTTT.

The chain joins TRBV30 to TRBJ2-6; the D gene is possibly TRBD2 (5 bases). Germline V lookup: CDR1 GTSNPN, CDR2 SVGIG (reference sequence). The ends were cut back, 7 bases at V and 1 base at J, with 8 bases in the middle. This CDR3 spans 13 amino acids. The DNA of the CDR3 is TGTGCCTTGTCGGGGTCTGGGGCCAACGTCCTGACTTTC. It specifies CALSGSGANVLTF.